This TCR beta chain was identified during a study of cytomegalovirus exposure and HLA in healthy donors. Trimming removed 5 bases at V and 0 bases at J, with 8 bases between. In germline, CDR1 is MNHEY, CDR2 SMNVEV (reference sequence). CDR3 length equals 14 residues. Study-wide points: The authors judged a highly shared variant cluster likely a sequencing artifact. Among immune exposure information, only CMV serostatus was available. When presence/absence was analysed, sequencing depth was taken to be roughly uniform across donors.

PCR employed 60 Vbeta and 13 Jbeta primers. The repertoire was sequenced with immunoSEQ multiplex PCR; TCRdb's copy has only in-frame clones and lacks some. The sample features more than 95,000 clones, with about 2.3% in its top ten. As concerns this clone: Its antigen is undetermined.

The V gene is TRBV27, the J gene TRBJ2-4; D is uncertain. This sequence originates from a man between 40 and 49 years old in good health and CMV-seronegative. Sequencing input: PBMCs. In DNA, the CDR3 is TGTGCCAGCAGTGCTGCACTAGCCAAAAACATTCAGTACTTC. Its protein product is CASSAALAKNIQYF.